These 23 T cell receptor beta chains came from one sample sequenced in a study of blood T cells in healthy people across ages. Sample-barcoded 5' priming and a J-beta primer mix drove a second PCR of roughly 7 to 11 cycles. MiXCR, run by TCRdb on the 5' RACE reads, gives a single entry per CDR3 protein. The table includes 600,000 to 650,000 distinct CDR3 sequences, approximately 50% detected once. Specimen: blood. The receptors come from a man between 60 and 75 years old in good health.

This clonotype was detected only once. This sequence joins TRBV12-5 and TRBJ2-7; D perhaps matches TRBD1 (6 bases). Germline V gene data show CDR1 as LGHNT and CDR2 as FRNRAP. CDR3 length: 15 amino acids. Trimming left V 6 bases short and J 3 bases short, with 18 bases between. The CDR3 spells CASGAKQGWGYEQYF. CDR3 in DNA: TGTGCTAGTGGCGCAAAACAGGGCTGGGGCTACGAGCAGTACTTC.

The chain combines TRBV7-9 with TRBJ1-1; 8 nucleotides line up with TRBD1. The CDR3 loop spans 14 amino acids. The ends lost 4 bases at V and 3 bases at J; junction bases unmatched: 4. Per the germline V gene, CDR1 is SEHNR and CDR2 is FQNEAQ (reference sequence). The CDR3 nucleotides read TGTGCCAGCAGCTCCCAGGGGGCGCACACTGAAGCTTTCTTT. It codes for CASSSQGAHTEAFF.

The gene calls are TRBV7-8 and TRBJ2-5; 9 nucleotides line up with TRBD2. V shed 1 base and J 1 base; nucleotides not matched to a gene: 7. This CDR3 is 17 amino acids long. Germline values: CDR1 SGHVS, CDR2 FQNEAQ. CDR3 nucleotide sequence: TGTGCCAGCAGCTTAGGGCCAGGGACTAGCCGCCAAGAGACCCAGTACTTC. Its translation: CASSLGPGTSRQETQYF.

The J gene is TRBJ1-2, the V gene TRBV7-9, with D uncertain. V was clipped by 3 bases and J by 2 bases, with 10 bases between them. Germline-derived CDR1 and CDR2 are SEHNR and FQNEAQ (reference sequence). The CDR3 covers 14 residues. The CDR3 spells CASSFSTGNYGYTF. The CDR3 bases are TGTGCCAGCAGCTTTAGTACTGGAAACTATGGCTACACCTTC.

This clonotype is a singleton in its sample. This rearrangement joins TRBV28 to TRBJ2-5, with D tentatively TRBD1 or TRBD2 (5 bases each). Germline V gene data show CDR1 as MDHEN and CDR2 as SYDVKM. V was clipped by 6 bases and J by 5 bases, with 22 bases between them. There are 16 residues in the CDR3. The CDR3 DNA reads as TGTGCCAGCAGGGGCCCGGCAGGGAGTGTTGAGGAGACCCAGTACTTC. It encodes CASRGPAGSVEETQYF.

The rearrangement joins TRBV7-2 to TRBJ1-2, with D tentatively TRBD1 (5 bases). This CDR3 is built from 15 residues. Looked up from germline, CDR1 is SGHTA and CDR2 is FQGNSA. V was cut by 2 bases and J by 8 bases, with 18 bases left in between. The CDR3 region is CASSLSPVGGIGYTF. DNA of the CDR3: TGTGCCAGCAGCTTAAGTCCAGTCGGGGGTATAGGCTACACCTTC.

The chain is built from TRBV20-1 and TRBJ2-5; 8 bases map to TRBD2. V shed 3 bases and J 2 bases; nucleotides not matched to a gene: 8. CDR1 and CDR2 from the germline V gene are DFQATT and SNEGSKA (reference sequence). The CDR3 is 15 amino acids. In nucleotides, the CDR3 is TGCAGTGCTAGTTCACCGGGGGGGCCTCAAGAGACCCAGTACTTC. It yields the protein CSASSPGGPQETQYF.

This clonotype was detected a few times. This chain joins TRBV2 and TRBJ2-3, with 7 bases identical to TRBD2. CDR1 SNHLY and CDR2 FYNNEI come from the germline V gene. V shed 8 bases and J 7 bases; nucleotides not matched to a gene: 12. The CDR3 covers 14 residues. The CDR3 DNA reads TGTGCCAGCGCGCGACTAGCCGCGGGGCATACGCAGTATTTT. It encodes CASARLAAGHTQYF.

DNA for the CDR3: TGTGCCAGCAGTAGGGGACTAGCGGTCTCCTACGAGCAGTACTTC. Translation gives CASSRGLAVSYEQYF. The V gene is TRBV12-3 or TRBV12-4, the J gene TRBJ2-7; the match to TRBD2 covers 11 bases. The CDR3 extends over 15 amino acids. V lost 5 bases to trimming and J lost 0 bases; unmatched junction nucleotides: 3.

For this clonotype: The junction shows a germline mismatch at one end, possibly a read error. The chain links TRBV10-2 to TRBJ1-2, with D possibly matching TRBD1 (6 bases). The CDR3 sequence is 11 residues long. CDR1 WSHSY and CDR2 SAAADI come from the germline V gene. CDR3 coding DNA: TGCGCCAGCGGTGAGGGGGGCGGCTACACCTTC. The encoded protein is CASGEGGGYTF.

A note on this clonotype: A much larger clone lies a single base off, so this may be a read error. The chain joins TRBV10-2 to TRBJ2-7, with D possibly TRBD2 on 6 matching bases. The CDR3 is 13 residues long. CDR1 and CDR2 from the germline V gene are WSHSY and SAAADI. Trimming left V 5 bases short and J 7 bases short, with 15 bases between. CDR3 protein: CASSFFGGDEQYF. CDR3 in DNA: TGCGCCAGCAGTTTTTTCGGGGGTGATGAGCAGTACTTC.

This chain links TRBV12-3 or TRBV12-4 with TRBJ1-2; D is possibly TRBD1 (6 bases). This CDR3 comprises 15 residues. Trimming stripped 8 bases from V and 4 bases from J, with 20 bases between. The CDR3, as DNA: TGTGCCAGCGTAGCGTGGGGGGCGTCGCGCTATGGCTACACCTTC. The encoded protein is CASVAWGASRYGYTF.

This clonotype was counted a few times. The rearrangement uses TRBV18 and TRBJ2-1, with D perhaps TRBD2 (7 bases). CDR1 KGHSH and CDR2 LQKENI come from the germline V gene. The CDR3 spans 18 residues. V shed 3 bases and J shed 7 bases, with 25 bases lying between them. In DNA form, the CDR3 reads TGTGCCAGCTCACCTGCGGCGTCTGGGGGGGCTACGGTTAATGAGCAGTTCTTC. Translation: CASSPAASGGATVNEQFF.

Note on this clonotype: The junction departs from germline at one end; a sequencing error may be responsible. The chain recombines TRBV29-1 with TRBJ2-3; 7 nucleotides align to TRBD1. The germline CDR1 and CDR2 sequences are SQVTM and ANQGSEA. The CDR3 runs 14 residues. The DNA of the CDR3 is TGCAGCGTTGAAGGACAGGGAGTATTAGATACGCGGTATTTT. It translates to CSVEGQGVLDTRYF.

The chain employs TRBV6-6 and TRBJ2-5; 12 nucleotides agree with TRBD2. This CDR3 contains 16 residues. Germline CDR1 MNHNY, CDR2 SVGAGI (reference sequence). With V trimmed by 3 bases and J by 0 bases, 2 bases remained unmatched. The CDR3 loop reads CASSYGLAGYQETQYF. The CDR3 DNA is TGTGCCAGCAGTTATGGACTAGCGGGGTACCAAGAGACCCAGTACTTC.

This clonotype has a handful of counts. The V gene is TRBV29-1, the J gene TRBJ1-2; 9 bases are shared with TRBD1. Trimming at V came to 8 bases and at J to 3 bases, leaving 7 bases not matched to a gene. Germline CDR1 and CDR2: SQVTM and ANQGSEA. This CDR3 spans 13 amino acids. The CDR3: CSTATGGDYGYTF. In nucleotides, the CDR3 is TGCAGCACTGCGACAGGGGGGGACTATGGCTACACCTTC.

A few counts support this clonotype. The genes are TRBV25-1 and TRBJ1-2, with D unclear. From germline, CDR1 is MGHDK and CDR2 SYGVNS. There are 12 residues in the CDR3. The germline V and J ends were trimmed by 4 bases and 4 bases, with 7 bases remaining between them. CDR3 sequence: CASSAAGYGYTF. The CDR3 nucleotides are TGTGCCAGCAGTGCGGCCGGCTATGGCTACACCTTC.

This clonotype has just a few counts. The chain carries TRBV15 and TRBJ2-7; D not certain. Trimming took off 1 base at V and 0 bases at J, with 7 bases between the two ends. This CDR3 is built from 14 residues. Germline V gene sequence: CDR1 LNHNV, CDR2 YYDKDF (reference sequence). The CDR3 here is CATSRAGSSYEQYF. The DNA of the CDR3 is TGTGCCACCAGCAGAGCTGGGTCCTCCTACGAGCAGTACTTC.

The chain employs TRBV3-1 and TRBJ2-7; the match to TRBD2 covers 8 bases. CDR3 size: 17 residues. Germline CDR1 reads LGHDT; CDR2 reads YNNKEL (reference sequence). V was clipped by 3 bases and J by 2 bases; unmatched bases: 12. The CDR3 DNA reads TGTGCCAGCAGCCAGTCTGCGGGGGGCGTCTTAGCCTACGAGCAGTACTTC. Translation gives CASSQSAGGVLAYEQYF.

To note about this clonotype: One end of the junction fails to match germline, which may point to a read error. The chain carries TRBV7-8 and TRBJ2-4; possible D gene TRBD2, 5 bases. CDR3 length equals 16 residues. Germline V gives CDR1 SGHVS, CDR2 FQNEAQ. CDR3 sequence: CASSPRSSLAKNIQYF. The CDR3 nucleotides read TGTGCCAGCAGCCCCCGATCCTCTCTAGCCAAGAACATTCAGTACTTC.

This clonotype was observed a handful of times. The V call is TRBV12-3 or TRBV12-4, the J call TRBJ2-7; 7 bases line up with TRBD1. V was pared by 0 bases and J by 3 bases, with 2 bases of the junction left unmatched. The CDR3 is 14 amino acids. The CDR3 loop reads CASSLAGQYYEQYF. The CDR3 DNA sequence: TGTGCCAGCAGTTTAGCGGGACAGTACTACGAGCAGTACTTC.

The chain links TRBV5-1 to TRBJ2-3, with 7 bases that match TRBD2. CDR1 and CDR2 (germline): SGHRS, YFSETQ. The CDR3 totals 16 residues. The ends lost 1 base at V and 0 bases at J; junction bases unmatched: 5. The CDR3 DNA follows: TGCGCCAGCAGCTTGAGCGGGGTCCCTAGCACAGATACGCAGTATTTT. It specifies CASSLSGVPSTDTQYF.

This clonotype has a handful of counts. The rearrangement links TRBV25-1 to TRBJ2-7; 7 bases agree with TRBD1. The CDR3 has 15 amino acids. Per germline, CDR1 MGHDK and CDR2 SYGVNS. The ends lost 3 bases at V and 2 bases at J; junction bases unmatched: 7. This chain's CDR3 is CASSDSTGSAYEQYF. The CDR3 DNA reads as TGTGCCAGCAGTGATTCGACAGGGTCGGCCTACGAGCAGTACTTC.